The source of this TCR beta chain is a study of spatial heterogeneity in lung cancer. Study as a whole: Alpha-chain sequences were consistently detected less often than beta-chain sequences. In raw reads, more than 8.5 appearances on average were recorded for each unique TCR and UMI combination.

TCRdb ran MiXCR on the 5' RACE reads and lists one entry per CDR3 protein. The sample includes about 21,000 distinct CDR3 sequences, just over 4.5% seen only once; the top ten take approximately 7.4%. Documented time point: sample taken at primary tumor resection. Tumor, nontumor lung or frozen PBMC supplied whole RNA that was sequenced unsorted. CDR1 and CDR2 from the germline V gene are LGHDT and YNNKEL (reference sequence). The CDR3 sequence is 17 residues long. V lost 0 bases and J 0 bases, leaving 14 bases between the germline ends. The sequencing here drew on PBMCs, taken at surgery. The chain combines TRBV3-1 with TRBJ2-5; D might be TRBD2 (6 bases). The receptor's source is a male donor with early-stage non-small cell lung cancer. The CDR3, as DNA: TGTGCCAGCAGCCAAGAAATGCTAGCGCTCAACCAAGAGACCCAGTACTTC. The encoded protein is CASSQEMLALNQETQYF.